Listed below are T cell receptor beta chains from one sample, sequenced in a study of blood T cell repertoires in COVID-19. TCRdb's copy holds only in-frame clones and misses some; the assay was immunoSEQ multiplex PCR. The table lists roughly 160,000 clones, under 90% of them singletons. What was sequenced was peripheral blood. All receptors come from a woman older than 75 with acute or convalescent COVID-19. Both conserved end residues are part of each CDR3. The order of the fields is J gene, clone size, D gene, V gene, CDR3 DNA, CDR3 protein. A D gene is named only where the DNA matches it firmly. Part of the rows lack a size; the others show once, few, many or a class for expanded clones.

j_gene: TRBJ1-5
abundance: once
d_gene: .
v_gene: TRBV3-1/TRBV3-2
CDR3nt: TGTGCCAGCAGCCACTCTGGCAATCAGCCCCAGCATTTT
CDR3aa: CASSHSGNQPQHF

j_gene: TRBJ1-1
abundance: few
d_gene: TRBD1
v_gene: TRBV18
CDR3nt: TGTGCCAGCTCACCCGGGACAGGGGGTTGGGGTATGAACACTGAAGCTTTCTTT
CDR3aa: CASSPGTGGWGMNTEAFF

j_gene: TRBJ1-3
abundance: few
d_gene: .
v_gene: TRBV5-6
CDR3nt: TGTGCCAGCAGCTTGGGTTTCGGCGGGGCTTCTGGAAACACCATATATTTT
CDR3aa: CASSLGFGGASGNTIYF

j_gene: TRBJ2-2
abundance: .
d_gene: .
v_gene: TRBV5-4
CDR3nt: TGTGCCAGCAGCGCCCCGGTGACCGGGGAGCTGTTTTTT
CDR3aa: CASSAPVTGELFF

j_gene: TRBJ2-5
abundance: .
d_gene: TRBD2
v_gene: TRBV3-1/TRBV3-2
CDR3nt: TGCCCCACCCACCGGGCGGGGGGGGCGGGCACCCAGTACTTC
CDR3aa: CPTHRAGGAGTQYF

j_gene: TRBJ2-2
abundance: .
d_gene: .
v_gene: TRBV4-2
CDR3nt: TGTGCCAGCAGCGTCTCTACGGCGGACACCGGGGAGCTGTTTTTT
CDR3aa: CASSVSTADTGELFF

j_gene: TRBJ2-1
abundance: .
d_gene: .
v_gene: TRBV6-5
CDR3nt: TGTGCCAGCAGTTACAATAGGGCAGGGGCAAATGAGCAGTTCTTC
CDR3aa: CASSYNRAGANEQFF

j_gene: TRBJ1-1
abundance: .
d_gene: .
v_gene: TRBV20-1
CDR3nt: TGCAGTGCTAGTTCGGGAGAGACGAACACTGAAGCTTTCTTT
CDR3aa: CSASSGETNTEAFF

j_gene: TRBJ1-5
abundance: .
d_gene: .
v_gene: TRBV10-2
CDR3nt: TGCGCCAGCAGTGCGGGGGTTAGCAATCAGCCCCAGCATTTT
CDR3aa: CASSAGVSNQPQHF

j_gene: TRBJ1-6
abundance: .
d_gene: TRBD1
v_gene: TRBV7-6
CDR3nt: TGTGCCAGCAGCTTAGGGTCGACAGGGGATTCCTCCTATAATTCACCCCTCCACTTT
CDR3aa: CASSLGSTGDSSYNSPLHF

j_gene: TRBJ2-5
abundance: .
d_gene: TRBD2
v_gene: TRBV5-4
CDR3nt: TGTGCCAGCAGCTTGTCTGCGGGAGGGGGGGAGACCCAGTACTTC
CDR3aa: CASSLSAGGGETQYF